What follows describes a single TCR beta chain. The antigen remains unidentified. The CDR3 is 17 residues long. Germline CDR1 and CDR2: SEHNR and FQNEAQ (reference sequence). The V and J ends lost 4 bases and 0 bases, in that order; junction bases with no gene match: 5. The data belong to a study of cytomegalovirus exposure and HLA in healthy donors. Notes on the study in general: Earlier results showed most TCR beta V segments being productive about 87% or about 30% of the time. Later on, an analysis showed TCR association rates differing by HLA locus, with DRB1 the most and HLA-C the fewest. Associated with HLA alleles at 0.05 false discovery rate in a later analysis were around 15,000 TCR beta sequences.

Primers for the PCR totalled 60 Vbeta and 13 Jbeta. TCRdb's table, derived via immunoSEQ multiplex PCR, lists solely in-frame clones and lacks some. This table holds about 190,000 clones, roughly 80% found once. The TCR comes from a man aged 35 to 55 in good health and CMV-seropositive. Sequences were obtained from PBMCs. The rearrangement links TRBV7-9 to TRBJ2-3; TRBD2 aligns across 12 bases. The CDR3 nucleotides read TGTGCCAGCAGCTATTGGACTAGCGGGACTAGCACAGATACGCAGTATTTT. This encodes CASSYWTSGTSTDTQYF. The full variable domain, its missing parts supplied by reference TRBV7-9 and TRBJ2-3, is DTGVSQNPRHKITKRGQNVTFRCDPISEHNRLYWYRQTLGQGPEFLTYFQNEAQLEKSRLLSDRFSAERPKGSFSTLEIQRTEQGDSAMYLCASSYWTSGTSTDTQYFGPGTRLTVL.